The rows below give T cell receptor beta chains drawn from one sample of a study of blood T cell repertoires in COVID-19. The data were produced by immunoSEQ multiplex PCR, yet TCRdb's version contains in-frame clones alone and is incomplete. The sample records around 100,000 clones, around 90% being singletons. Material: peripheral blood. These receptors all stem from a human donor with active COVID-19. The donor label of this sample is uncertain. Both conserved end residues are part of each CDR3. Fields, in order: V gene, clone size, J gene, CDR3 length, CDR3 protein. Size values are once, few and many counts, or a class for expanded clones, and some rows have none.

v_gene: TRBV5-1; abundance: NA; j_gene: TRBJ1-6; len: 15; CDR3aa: CASSLAPTGDSPLHF
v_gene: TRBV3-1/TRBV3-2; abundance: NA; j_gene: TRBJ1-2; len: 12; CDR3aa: CASSLGGFGYTF
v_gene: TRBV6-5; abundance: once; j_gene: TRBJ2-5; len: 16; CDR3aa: CASSSQSSAIQETQYF
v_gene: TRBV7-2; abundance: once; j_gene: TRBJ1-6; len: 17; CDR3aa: CASSLDEASSYNSPLHF
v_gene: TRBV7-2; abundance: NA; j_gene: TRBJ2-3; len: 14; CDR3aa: CASSLDSPRDTQYF
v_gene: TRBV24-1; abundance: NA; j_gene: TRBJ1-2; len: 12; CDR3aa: CATRAENYGYTF
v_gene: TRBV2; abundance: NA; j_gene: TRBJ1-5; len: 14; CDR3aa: CASNAGQGNQPQHF
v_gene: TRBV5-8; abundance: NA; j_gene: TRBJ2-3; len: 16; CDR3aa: CASSQTAGLSTDTQYF
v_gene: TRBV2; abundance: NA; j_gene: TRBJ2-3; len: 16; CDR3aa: CAIQTGTLDSTDTQYF
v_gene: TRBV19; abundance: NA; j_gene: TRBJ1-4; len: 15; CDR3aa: CASSMGRTTNEKLFF
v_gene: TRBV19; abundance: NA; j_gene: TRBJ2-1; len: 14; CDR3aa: CASSIGLADNEQFF
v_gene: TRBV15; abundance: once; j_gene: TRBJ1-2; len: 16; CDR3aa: CATSRDRVGDAGGYTF
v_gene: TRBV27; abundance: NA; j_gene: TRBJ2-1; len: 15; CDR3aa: CASSLSTGGQGEQFF
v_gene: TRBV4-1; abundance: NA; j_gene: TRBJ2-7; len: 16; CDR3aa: CASSPSGRGSSYEQYF
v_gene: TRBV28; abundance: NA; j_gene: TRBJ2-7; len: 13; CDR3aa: CASSLTGAYEQYF
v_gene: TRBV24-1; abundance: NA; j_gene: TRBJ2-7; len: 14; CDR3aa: CATSVGVLRYEQYF
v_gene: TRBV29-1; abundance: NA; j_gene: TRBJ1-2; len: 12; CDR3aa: CSGSTGNYGYTF
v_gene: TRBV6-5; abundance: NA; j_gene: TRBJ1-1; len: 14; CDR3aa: CASRRQGGSPQAFF